This T cell receptor beta chain was sequenced for a study of blood T cell repertoires in COVID-19. Study in general: From the United States, Italy and Spain came samples of acute and convalescent COVID-19.

Trimming took off 4 bases at V and 1 base at J, with 14 bases between the two ends. Germline values: CDR1 SGHRS, CDR2 YFSETQ. This CDR3 has 15 residues. Clones were read by immunoSEQ multiplex PCR, and TCRdb kept only the in-frame ones, dropping some. Of roughly 180,000 clones listed, roughly four fifths are singletons. Residents of about two dozen US areas, aged 18 to 89 years, made up the participants. Sequencing input: PBMCs or T cells enriched from blood (not recorded which). The clonotype was recovered from a man aged 40-49 years who had recovered from COVID-19. The rearrangement joins TRBV5-1 to TRBJ1-1, with D perhaps matching TRBD1 (6 bases). CDR3 in amino acids: CASSLEQGWNTEAFF. The CDR3 DNA is TGCGCCAGCAGCCTGGAACAGGGATGGAACACTGAAGCTTTCTTT. The full variable domain, its missing parts supplied by reference TRBV5-1 and TRBJ1-1, is KAGVTQTPRYLIKTRGQQVTLSCSPISGHRSVSWYQQTPGQGLQFLFEYFSETQRNKGNFPGRFSGRQFSNSRSEMNVSTLELGDSALYLCASSLEQGWNTEAFFGQGTRLTVV.